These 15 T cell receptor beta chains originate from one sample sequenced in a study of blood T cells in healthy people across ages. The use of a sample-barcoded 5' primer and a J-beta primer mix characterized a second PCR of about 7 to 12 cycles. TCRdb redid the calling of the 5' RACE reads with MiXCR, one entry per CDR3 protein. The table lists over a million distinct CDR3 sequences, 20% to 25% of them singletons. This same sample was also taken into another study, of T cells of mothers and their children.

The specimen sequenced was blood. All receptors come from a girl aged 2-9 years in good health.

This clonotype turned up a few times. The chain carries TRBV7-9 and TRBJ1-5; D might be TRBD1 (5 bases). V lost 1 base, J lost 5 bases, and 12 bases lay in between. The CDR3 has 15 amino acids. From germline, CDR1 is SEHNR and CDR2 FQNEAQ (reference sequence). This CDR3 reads CASSLGSGMDQPQHF. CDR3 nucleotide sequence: TGTGCCAGCAGCTTAGGTTCAGGGATGGATCAGCCCCAGCATTTT.

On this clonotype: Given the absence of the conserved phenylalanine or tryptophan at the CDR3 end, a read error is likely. The CDR3 here is CASSPSRVTDTQYL. CDR3 nucleotides: TGTGCCAGCAGCCCCTCGAGAGTCACAGATACGCAGTATCTT. V usage is TRBV7-3 and J usage is TRBJ2-3; D is unclear. The CDR3 extends over 14 amino acids. V lost 5 bases and J lost 2, with 11 bases in between. Germline CDR1 SGHTA, CDR2 FQGTGA.

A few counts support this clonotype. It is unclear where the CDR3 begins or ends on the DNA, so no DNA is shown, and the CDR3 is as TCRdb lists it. CDR3 region: CASSSSALEQYF. The genes are TRBV27 and TRBJ2-7; the D call TRBD1 from the table was never checked on the DNA. The CDR3 is made up of 12 amino acids, end residues included. CDR1 MNHEY and CDR2 SMNVEV come from the germline V gene (reference sequence).

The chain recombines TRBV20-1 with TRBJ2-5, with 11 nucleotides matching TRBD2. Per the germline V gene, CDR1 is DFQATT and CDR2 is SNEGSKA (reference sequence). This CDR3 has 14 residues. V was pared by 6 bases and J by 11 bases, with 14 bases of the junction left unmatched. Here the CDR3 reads CSAPRLAGRDEQYF. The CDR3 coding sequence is TGCAGTGCCCCCAGACTAGCGGGACGAGATGAGCAGTACTTC.

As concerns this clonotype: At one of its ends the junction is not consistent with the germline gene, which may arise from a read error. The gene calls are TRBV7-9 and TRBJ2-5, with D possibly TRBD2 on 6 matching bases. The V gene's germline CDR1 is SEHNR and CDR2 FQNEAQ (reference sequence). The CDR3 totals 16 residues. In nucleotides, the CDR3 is TGTGCCAGCAGCAACCCCGGGCGCGGGGATGGAGAGGCCCAGTACTTC. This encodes CASSNPGRGDGEAQYF.

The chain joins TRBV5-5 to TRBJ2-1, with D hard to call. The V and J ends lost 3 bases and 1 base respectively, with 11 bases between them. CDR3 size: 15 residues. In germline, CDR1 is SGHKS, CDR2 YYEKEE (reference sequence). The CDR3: CASSWTAGSYNEQFF. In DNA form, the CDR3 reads TGTGCCAGCAGCTGGACGGCCGGATCCTACAATGAGCAGTTCTTC.

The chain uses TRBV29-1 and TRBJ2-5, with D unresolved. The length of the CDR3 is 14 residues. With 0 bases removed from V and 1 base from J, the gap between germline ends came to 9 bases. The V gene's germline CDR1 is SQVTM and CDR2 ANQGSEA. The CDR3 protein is CSVEDWVGQETQYF. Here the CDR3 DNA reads TGCAGCGTTGAAGATTGGGTGGGCCAAGAGACCCAGTACTTC.

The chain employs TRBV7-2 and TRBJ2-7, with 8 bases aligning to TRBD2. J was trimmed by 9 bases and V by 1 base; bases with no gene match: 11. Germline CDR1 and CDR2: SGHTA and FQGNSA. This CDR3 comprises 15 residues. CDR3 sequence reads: CASSLGTAGASRQYF. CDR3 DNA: TGTGCCAGCAGCTTAGGTACAGCGGGAGCCTCCAGGCAGTACTTC.

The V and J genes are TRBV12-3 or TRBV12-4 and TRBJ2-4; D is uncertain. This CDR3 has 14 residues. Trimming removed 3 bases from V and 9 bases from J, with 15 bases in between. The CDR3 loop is CASSFDRATGIQYF. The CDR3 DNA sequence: TGTGCCAGCAGTTTCGACCGAGCCACCGGCATTCAGTACTTC.

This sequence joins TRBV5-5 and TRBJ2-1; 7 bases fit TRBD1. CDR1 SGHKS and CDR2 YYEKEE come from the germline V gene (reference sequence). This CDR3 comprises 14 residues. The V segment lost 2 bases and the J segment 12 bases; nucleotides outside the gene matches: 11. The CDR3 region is CASSFQGDGLGQFF. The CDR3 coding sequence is TGTGCCAGCAGCTTCCAGGGGGACGGGTTAGGGCAGTTCTTC.

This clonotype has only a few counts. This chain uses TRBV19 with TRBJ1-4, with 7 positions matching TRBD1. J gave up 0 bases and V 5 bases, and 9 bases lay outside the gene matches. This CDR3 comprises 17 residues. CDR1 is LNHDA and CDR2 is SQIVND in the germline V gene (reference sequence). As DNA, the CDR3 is TGTGCCAGTAGTGCCCGGGACAGCGCCACAACTAATGAAAAACTGTTTTTT. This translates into CASSARDSATTNEKLFF.

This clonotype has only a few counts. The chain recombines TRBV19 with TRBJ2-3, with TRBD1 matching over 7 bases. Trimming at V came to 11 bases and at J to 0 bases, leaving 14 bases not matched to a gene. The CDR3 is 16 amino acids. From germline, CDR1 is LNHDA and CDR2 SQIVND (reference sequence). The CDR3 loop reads CASNAQQGRSTDTQYF. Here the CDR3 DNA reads TGTGCCTCCAACGCCCAACAGGGGAGAAGCACAGATACGCAGTATTTT.

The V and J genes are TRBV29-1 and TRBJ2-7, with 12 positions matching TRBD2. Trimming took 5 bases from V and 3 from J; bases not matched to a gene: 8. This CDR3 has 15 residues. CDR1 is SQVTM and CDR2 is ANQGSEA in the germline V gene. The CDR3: CSVTGLAGVVYEQYF. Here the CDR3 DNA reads TGCAGCGTTACGGGACTAGCGGGTGTCGTCTACGAGCAGTACTTC.

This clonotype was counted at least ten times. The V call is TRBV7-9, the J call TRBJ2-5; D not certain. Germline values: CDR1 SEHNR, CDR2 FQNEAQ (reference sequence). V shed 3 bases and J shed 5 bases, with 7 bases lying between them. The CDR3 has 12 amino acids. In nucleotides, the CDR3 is TGTGCCAGCAGCTTGATAGGGGAGACCCAGTACTTC. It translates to CASSLIGETQYF.

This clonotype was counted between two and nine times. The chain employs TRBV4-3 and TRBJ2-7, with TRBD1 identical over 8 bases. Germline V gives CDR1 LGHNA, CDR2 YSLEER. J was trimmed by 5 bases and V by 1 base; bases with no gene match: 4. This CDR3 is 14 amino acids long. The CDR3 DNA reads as TGCGCCAGCAGCCAAGGGACAGGGTCCCACGAGCAGTACTTC. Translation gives CASSQGTGSHEQYF.